Presented here are 16 T cell receptor beta chains from one specimen sequenced in a study of CD8 T cells in ankylosing spondylitis. TCRdb recomputed calls from the 5' RACE reads with MiXCR, one row per CDR3 protein. The repertoire holds about 130,000 distinct CDR3 sequences, with around 6.6% as singletons. The sample consisted of blood, either unsorted or a sorted T cell fraction (not recorded which). Receptor source: a female donor with ankylosing spondylitis or in good health (not recorded which).

This clonotype appeared many times. The CDR3 sequence: CASSQEGGSSTDTQYF. The DNA of the CDR3 is TGCGCCAGCAGCCAAGAGGGCGGCAGTAGCACAGATACGCAGTATTTT. The V and J genes are TRBV4-3 and TRBJ2-3; unclear D gene. This CDR3 comprises 16 residues. The germline CDR1 and CDR2 sequences are LGHNA and YSLEER. Deletions cut 0 bases from V and 0 bases from J, with 10 bases between.

The table lists this clonotype with many counts. This chain links TRBV3-1 with TRBJ2-2; 7 bases fit TRBD2. The junction had 0 bases not matched to a gene; V was cut back by 3 bases and J by 8 bases. Germline V gene data show CDR1 as LGHDT and CDR2 as YNNKEL (reference sequence). This CDR3 is 12 amino acids long. CDR3 DNA: TGTGCCAGCAGCCACGGGGGGGGGGAGCTGTTTTTT. Its translation is CASSHGGGELFF.

This clonotype has a count of ten or more. The rearrangement uses TRBV7-3 and TRBJ2-3; weak D call: TRBD1 (6 bases). Per germline, CDR1 SGHTA and CDR2 FQGTGA. This CDR3 region has 15 residues. Deletions cut 2 bases from V and 1 base from J, with 10 bases between. CDR3: CASSLGQPGTDTQYF. CDR3 bases: TGTGCCAGCAGCTTAGGACAGCCAGGCACAGATACGCAGTATTTT.

The V call is TRBV20-1, the J call TRBJ1-2; TRBD1 is a possible D gene (6 bases). Trimming took off 3 bases at V and 4 bases at J, with 9 bases between the two ends. Germline V gene data show CDR1 as DFQATT and CDR2 as SNEGSKA (reference sequence). The CDR3 has 12 amino acids. CDR3 nucleotides: TGCAGTGCTAGTTACAGGGCCTATGGCTACACCTTC. This translates into CSASYRAYGYTF.

This clonotype was recorded a few times. The chain has TRBV15 and TRBJ2-7; tentatively, D is TRBD2 (6 bases). Germline assignment: CDR1 LNHNV and CDR2 YYDKDF (reference sequence). The CDR3 covers 16 residues. V dropped 0 bases and J dropped 3 bases, with 15 bases sitting between them. The CDR3 sequence: CATSREVEGRLYEQYF. The CDR3 DNA sequence: TGTGCCACCAGCAGAGAGGTGGAGGGCCGGCTCTACGAGCAGTACTTC. Combining the CDR3 with reference TRBV15 and TRBJ2-7 gives the whole variable domain DAMVIQNPRYQVTQFGKPVTLSCSQTLNHNVMYWYQQKSSQAPKLLFHYYDKDFNNEADTPDNFQSRRPNTSFCFLDIRSPGLGDTAMYLCATSREVEGRLYEQYFGPGTRLTVT.

The V gene is TRBV2, the J gene TRBJ1-2; D remains unclear. Deletions cut 1 base from V and 8 bases from J, with 2 bases between. The CDR3 totals 10 residues. The germline CDR1 and CDR2 sequences are SNHLY and FYNNEI. The CDR3 nucleotides are TGTGCCAGCAGTGAAGAGGGCTACACCTTC. Translated: CASSEEGYTF.

This clonotype was observed many times. The chain employs TRBV12-3 or TRBV12-4 and TRBJ1-1; D is unclear. The CDR3 is 12 residues long. Between the trimmed V and J ends, which lost 3 bases and 7 bases, there was a span of 9 bases. CDR3 amino acids: CASSFRALEAFF. The CDR3 DNA is TGTGCCAGCAGTTTTCGGGCACTTGAAGCTTTCTTT.

There are a few counts of this clonotype. This rearrangement joins TRBV20-1 to TRBJ2-7; weak D call: TRBD1 (6 bases). CDR1 and CDR2 (germline): DFQATT, SNEGSKA (reference sequence). V lost 0 bases and J lost 5, with 20 bases in between. The CDR3 extends over 16 amino acids. The chain's CDR3 is CSARDMGANGPDEQYF. The CDR3 coding sequence is TGCAGTGCTAGAGACATGGGGGCGAACGGACCCGACGAGCAGTACTTC.

The sample holds many counts of this clonotype. The J gene is TRBJ2-1, the V gene TRBV20-1, with 7 bases fitting TRBD1. This CDR3 region has 13 residues. With 5 bases clipped from V and 3 bases from J, the junction kept 4 bases outside the gene matches. Germline V gene sequence: CDR1 DFQATT, CDR2 SNEGSKA (reference sequence). CDR3 DNA: TGCAGTGCTCCTGACAGGGTCTACAATGAGCAGTTCTTC. Its translation is CSAPDRVYNEQFF.

This clonotype has a count of ten or more. The chain has TRBV5-5 and TRBJ2-3; D remains unclear. The germline CDR1 and CDR2 sequences are SGHKS and YYEKEE (reference sequence). The CDR3 has 13 residues. V lost 6 bases to trimming and J lost 1 base, with 9 bases between them. CDR3 residues: CASNPGGTDTQYF. The CDR3, as DNA: TGTGCCAGCAATCCCGGAGGCACAGATACGCAGTATTTT.

This clonotype was counted many times. The chain couples TRBV10-3 to TRBJ1-2; 10 bases line up with TRBD1. Germline CDR1 reads ENHRY; CDR2 reads SYGVKD. Trimming at V came to 3 bases and at J to 6 bases, leaving 4 bases not matched to a gene. The CDR3 sequence is 14 residues long. The CDR3 region is CAISELGQGNGYTF. CDR3 DNA sequence: TGTGCCATCAGTGAACTGGGACAGGGGAATGGCTACACCTTC.

This sequence joins TRBV30 and TRBJ1-3; tentatively, D is TRBD1 (5 bases). Germline values: CDR1 GTSNPN, CDR2 SVGIG (reference sequence). This CDR3 spans 13 amino acids. V lost 2 bases to trimming and J lost 1 base, with 6 bases between them. CDR3 DNA: TGTGCCTGGAGTTGGACATCTGGAAACACCATATATTTT. Translating it yields CAWSWTSGNTIYF. Looking up the rest from reference TRBV30 and TRBJ1-3 gives the full variable domain: SQTIHQWPATLVQPVGSPLSLECTVEGTSNPNLYWYRQAAGRGLQLLFYSVGIGQISSEVPQNLSASRPQDRQFILSSKKLLLSDSGFYLCAWSWTSGNTIYFGEGSWLTVV.

This clonotype has at least ten counts. The CDR3, as DNA: TGTGCCAGCAGCCAAGCGGGCCGGGACACACTCTACGAGCAGTACTTC. Protein sequence: CASSQAGRDTLYEQYF. V usage is TRBV3-1 and J usage is TRBJ2-7, with D perhaps matching TRBD1 (6 bases). CDR1 is LGHDT, CDR2 YNNKEL, per germline (reference sequence). This CDR3 has 16 residues. Deletions cut 1 base from V and 3 bases from J, with 16 bases between.

This clonotype was counted at least ten times. The genes are TRBV5-1 and TRBJ1-1; D is unclear. Trimming stripped 3 bases from V and 4 bases from J, with 16 bases between. There are 15 residues in the CDR3. Germline CDR1 reads SGHRS; CDR2 reads YFSETQ. The CDR3 nucleotides are TGCGCCAGCAGCTCCCCCGAAGGCGGACGCACTGAAGCTTTCTTT. Translating it yields CASSSPEGGRTEAFF.

Many counts were recorded for this clonotype. The chain recombines TRBV11-2 with TRBJ1-2; D not certain. The CDR3 is made up of 18 amino acids. The V end was cut by 1 base, the J end by 0 bases, with 18 bases between. Looked up from germline, CDR1 is SGHAT and CDR2 is FQNNGV. The CDR3 spells CASSLVSLGGVANYGYTF. The CDR3 DNA sequence: TGTGCCAGCAGCTTAGTTTCCCTAGGCGGGGTAGCTAACTATGGCTACACCTTC. The variable domain in full, completed from reference TRBV11-2 and TRBJ1-2, reads EAGVAQSPRYKIIEKRQSVAFWCNPISGHATLYWYQQILGQGPKLLIQFQNNGVVDDSQLPKDRFSAERLKGVDSTLKIQPAKLEDSAVYLCASSLVSLGGVANYGYTFGSGTRLTVV.

This clonotype has a handful of counts. This chain joins TRBV7-2 and TRBJ1-1; D call uncertain. Germline V CDR1 and CDR2: SGHTA, FQGNSA. Trimming removed 4 bases from V and 4 bases from J, with 16 bases in between. This CDR3 contains 15 residues. The CDR3 protein is CASSYVWGAGTEAFF. CDR3 nucleotide sequence: TGTGCCAGCAGCTATGTGTGGGGTGCCGGCACTGAAGCTTTCTTT.